Sequencing of this T cell receptor beta chain was carried out in a study of T cell changes during pregnancy in multiple sclerosis (dated by TCRdb to the late 2010s). For the wider study: The study examined how the T cell repertoire changed over the course of pregnancy in women with multiple sclerosis.

Library preparation employed the immunoSEQ multiplex PCR assay. The table comes from immuneACCESS by way of TCRdb, which keeps in-frame sequences with V and J called. Part of the clones is missing from these tables; in studies checked, under half for an unresolved V gene and the rest for unknown reasons. The sample records 70,000 to 80,000 clones, over 85% of which are singletons. Roughly 1% of the sample comes from the top ten. The CDR3, cysteine through phenylalanine, is 13 amino acids long. Here the CDR3 DNA is all that survives: 39 bases in frame from base 1. V is cut by 0 bases and J by 7 bases, and the space between the germline ends is 10 bases. CDR1 ENHRY and CDR2 SYGVKD were looked up in the germline V gene. A note on this clone: Which antigen it targets is not known. Per-base qualities were not stored, and no clone one base away is much larger. Other nucleotide sequences from this sample produce the same CDR3.

The TCR sequence derives from a female donor with multiple sclerosis, enrolled in a pregnancy study. The sequence links TRBV10-3 to TRBJ2-7; no D segment can be confidently identified. Sequenced material: peripheral blood, taken in the first trimester of pregnancy. The DNA is as follows: TGTGCCATCAGTGAGTCTGAGACTGGTGAGCAGTACTTC. This is translated as CAISESETGEQYF.